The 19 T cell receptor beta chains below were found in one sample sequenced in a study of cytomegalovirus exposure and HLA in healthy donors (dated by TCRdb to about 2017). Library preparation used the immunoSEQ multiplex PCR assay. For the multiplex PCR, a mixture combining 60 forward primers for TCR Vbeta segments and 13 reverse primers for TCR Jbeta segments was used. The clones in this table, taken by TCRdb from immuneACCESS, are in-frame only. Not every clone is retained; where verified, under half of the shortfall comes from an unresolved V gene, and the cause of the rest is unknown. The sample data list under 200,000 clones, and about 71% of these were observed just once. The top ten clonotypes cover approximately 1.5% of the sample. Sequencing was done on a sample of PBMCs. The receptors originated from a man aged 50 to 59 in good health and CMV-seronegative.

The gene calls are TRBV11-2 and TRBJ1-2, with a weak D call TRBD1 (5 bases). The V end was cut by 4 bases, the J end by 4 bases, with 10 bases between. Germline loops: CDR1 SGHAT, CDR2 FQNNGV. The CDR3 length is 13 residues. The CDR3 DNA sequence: TGTGCCAGCAGCTCCCAGGGAGGCTATGGCTACACCTTC. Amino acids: CASSSQGGYGYTF.

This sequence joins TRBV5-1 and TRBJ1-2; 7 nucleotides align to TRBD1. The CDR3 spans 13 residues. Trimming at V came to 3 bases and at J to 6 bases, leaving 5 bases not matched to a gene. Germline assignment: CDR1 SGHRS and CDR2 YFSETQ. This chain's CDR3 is CASSSRQGDGYTF. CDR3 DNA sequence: TGCGCCAGCAGCTCTAGACAGGGCGATGGCTACACCTTC.

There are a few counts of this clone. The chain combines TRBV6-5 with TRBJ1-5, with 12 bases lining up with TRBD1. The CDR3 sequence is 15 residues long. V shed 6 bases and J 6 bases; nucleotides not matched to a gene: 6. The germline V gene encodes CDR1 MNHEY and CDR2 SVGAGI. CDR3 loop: CASRPGTGGVQPQHF. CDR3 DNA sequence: TGTGCCAGCAGACCCGGGACAGGGGGCGTTCAGCCCCAGCATTTT.

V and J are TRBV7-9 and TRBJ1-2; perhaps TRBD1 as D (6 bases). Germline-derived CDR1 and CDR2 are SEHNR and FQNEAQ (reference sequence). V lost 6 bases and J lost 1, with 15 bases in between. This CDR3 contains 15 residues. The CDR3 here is CASSQQGRVNYGYTF. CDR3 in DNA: TGTGCCAGCAGTCAACAGGGAAGGGTTAACTATGGCTACACCTTC.

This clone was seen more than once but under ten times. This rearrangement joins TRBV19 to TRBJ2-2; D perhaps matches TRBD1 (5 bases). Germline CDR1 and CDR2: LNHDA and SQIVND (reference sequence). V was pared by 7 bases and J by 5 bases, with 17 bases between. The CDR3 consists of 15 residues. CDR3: CASTDPRARTGELFF. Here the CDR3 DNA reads TGTGCCAGTACCGACCCCAGGGCTAGGACCGGGGAGCTGTTTTTT. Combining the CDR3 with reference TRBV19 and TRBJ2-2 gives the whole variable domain DGGITQSPKYLFRKEGQNVTLSCEQNLNHDAMYWYRQDPGQGLRLIYYSQIVNDFQKGDIAEGYSVSREKKESFPLTVTSAQKNPTAFYLCASTDPRARTGELFFGEGSRLTVL.

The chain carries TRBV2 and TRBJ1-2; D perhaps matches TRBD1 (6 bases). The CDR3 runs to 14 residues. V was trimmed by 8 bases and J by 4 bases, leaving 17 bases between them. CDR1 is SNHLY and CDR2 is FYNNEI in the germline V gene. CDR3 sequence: CASWRMDRGYGYTF. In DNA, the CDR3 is TGTGCCAGCTGGAGGATGGACAGAGGCTATGGCTACACCTTC. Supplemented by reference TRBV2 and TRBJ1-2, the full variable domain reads EPEVTQTPSHQVTQMGQEVILRCVPISNHLYFYWYRQILGQKVEFLVSFYNNEISEKSEIFDDQFSVERPDGSNFTLKIRSTKLEDSAMYFCASWRMDRGYGYTFGSGTRLTVV.

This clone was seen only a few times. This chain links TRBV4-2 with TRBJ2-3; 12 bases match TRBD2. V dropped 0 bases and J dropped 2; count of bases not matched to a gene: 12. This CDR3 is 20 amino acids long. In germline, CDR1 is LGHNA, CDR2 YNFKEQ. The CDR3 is CASSQESLAGGPWVTDTQYF. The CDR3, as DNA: TGTGCCAGCAGCCAAGAATCCCTAGCGGGGGGGCCGTGGGTCACAGATACGCAGTATTTT.

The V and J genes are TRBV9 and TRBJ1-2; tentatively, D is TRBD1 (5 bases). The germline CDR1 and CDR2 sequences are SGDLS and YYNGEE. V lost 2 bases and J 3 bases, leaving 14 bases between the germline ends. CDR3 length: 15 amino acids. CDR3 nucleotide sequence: TGTGCCAGCAGCGTCTTGGGACTCGGTGACTATGGCTACACCTTC. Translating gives CASSVLGLGDYGYTF.

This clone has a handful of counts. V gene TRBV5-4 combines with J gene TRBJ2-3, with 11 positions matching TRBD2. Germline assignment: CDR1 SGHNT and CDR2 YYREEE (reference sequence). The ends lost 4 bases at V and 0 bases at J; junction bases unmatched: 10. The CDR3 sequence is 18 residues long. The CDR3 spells CASSPLKLAGVSTDTQYF. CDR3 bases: TGTGCCAGCAGCCCACTAAAACTAGCGGGGGTTAGCACAGATACGCAGTATTTT.

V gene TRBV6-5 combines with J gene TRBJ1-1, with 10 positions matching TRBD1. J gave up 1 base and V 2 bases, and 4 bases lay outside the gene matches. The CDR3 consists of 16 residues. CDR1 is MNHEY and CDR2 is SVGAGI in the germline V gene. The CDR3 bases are TGTGCCAGCAGTTACACCGACAGGGGGCAGAACACTGAAGCTTTCTTT. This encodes CASSYTDRGQNTEAFF.

CDR3 sequence: CASSMGQGRLNEKLFF. CDR3 nucleotides: TGTGCCAGTAGTATGGGACAGGGAAGGTTAAATGAAAAACTGTTTTTT. The chain recombines TRBV19 with TRBJ1-4; the match to TRBD1 covers 9 bases. Germline V gene data show CDR1 as LNHDA and CDR2 as SQIVND (reference sequence). Germline trimming cut 3 bases from V and 5 bases from J; bases unmatched to any gene: 7. The CDR3 length is 16 residues.

The CDR3 DNA reads as TGTGCCAGCAGTCCCCACAGTACCTATGGCTACACCTTC. Residues: CASSPHSTYGYTF. The V and J genes are TRBV6-5 and TRBJ1-2; D not certain. The CDR3 consists of 13 residues. CDR1 and CDR2 (germline): MNHEY, SVGAGI. V shed 5 bases and J shed 4 bases, with 11 bases lying between them.

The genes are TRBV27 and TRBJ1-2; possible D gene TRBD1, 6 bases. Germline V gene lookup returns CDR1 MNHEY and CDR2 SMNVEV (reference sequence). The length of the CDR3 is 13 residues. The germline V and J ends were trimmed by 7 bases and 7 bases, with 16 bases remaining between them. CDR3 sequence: CASKATGQGGYTF. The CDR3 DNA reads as TGTGCCAGCAAAGCAACGGGACAAGGTGGCTACACCTTC.

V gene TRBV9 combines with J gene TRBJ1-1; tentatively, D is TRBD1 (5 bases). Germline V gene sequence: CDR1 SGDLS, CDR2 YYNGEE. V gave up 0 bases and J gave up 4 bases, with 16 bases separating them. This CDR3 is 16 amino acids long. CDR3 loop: CASSVEPAGLATEAFF. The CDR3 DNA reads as TGTGCCAGCAGCGTAGAGCCGGCAGGGCTTGCCACTGAAGCTTTCTTT.

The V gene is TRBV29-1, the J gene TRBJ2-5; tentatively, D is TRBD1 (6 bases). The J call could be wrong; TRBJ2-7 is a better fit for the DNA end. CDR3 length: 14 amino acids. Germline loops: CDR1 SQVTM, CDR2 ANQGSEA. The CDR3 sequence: CSFSTGTRTYEQYF. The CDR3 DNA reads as TGCAGCTTTTCCACCGGGACAAGGACCTACGAGCAGTACTTC.

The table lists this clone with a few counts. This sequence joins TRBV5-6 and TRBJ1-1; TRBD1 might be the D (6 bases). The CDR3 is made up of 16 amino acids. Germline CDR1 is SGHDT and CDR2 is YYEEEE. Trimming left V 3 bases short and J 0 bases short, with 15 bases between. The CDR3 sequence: CASSSYRTAMNTEAFF. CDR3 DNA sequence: TGTGCCAGCAGCTCGTATCGGACAGCTATGAACACTGAAGCTTTCTTT. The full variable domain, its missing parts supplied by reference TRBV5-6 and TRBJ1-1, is DAGVTQSPTHLIKTRGQQVTLRCSPKSGHDTVSWYQQALGQGPQFIFQYYEEEERQRGNFPDRFSGHQFPNYSSELNVNALLLGDSALYLCASSSYRTAMNTEAFFGQGTRLTVV.

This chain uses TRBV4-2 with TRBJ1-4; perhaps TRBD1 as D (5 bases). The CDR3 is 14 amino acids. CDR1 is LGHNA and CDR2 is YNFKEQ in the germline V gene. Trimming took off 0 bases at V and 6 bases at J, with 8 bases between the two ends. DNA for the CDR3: TGTGCCAGCAGCCAAGATGGGGCGGATGAAAAACTGTTTTTT. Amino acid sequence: CASSQDGADEKLFF.

This CDR3 reads CASSPLARDTEAFF. CDR3 DNA: TGTGCCAGCTCACCCCTGGCGAGGGACACTGAAGCTTTCTTT. The V call is TRBV18, the J call TRBJ1-1; D ambiguous. Germline V lookup: CDR1 KGHSH, CDR2 LQKENI. This CDR3 region has 14 residues. The V gene lost 3 bases and the J gene lost 3 bases, with 11 bases spanning the gap. The full variable domain, its missing parts supplied by reference TRBV18 and TRBJ1-1, is NAGVMQNPRHLVRRRGQEARLRCSPMKGHSHVYWYRQLPEEGLKFMVYLQKENIIDESGMPKERFSAEFPKEGPSILRIQQVVRGDSAAYFCASSPLARDTEAFFGQGTRLTVV.

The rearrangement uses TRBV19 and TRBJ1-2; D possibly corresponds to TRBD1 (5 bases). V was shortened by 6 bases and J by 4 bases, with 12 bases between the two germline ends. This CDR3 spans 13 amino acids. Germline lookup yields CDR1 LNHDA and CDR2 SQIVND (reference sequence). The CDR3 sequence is CASSQDIFYGYTF. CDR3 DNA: TGTGCCAGTAGCCAGGACATCTTCTATGGCTACACCTTC.